Shown below are 24 T cell receptor beta chains from a single sample sequenced in a study of blood T cell repertoires in COVID-19. Sequencing was performed with immunoSEQ multiplex PCR; in TCRdb, only in-frame clones are kept and a portion is missing. The repertoire holds around 360,000 clones, about 90% seen once, with 3% in the top ten. Sequencing used PBMCs or T cells enriched from blood (not recorded which). The receptors were sampled from a woman aged 25 to 39 who had recovered from COVID-19.

The chain is built from TRBV12-3 or TRBV12-4 and TRBJ1-5; no reliable D call. CDR3 size: 13 residues. V was pared by 5 bases and J by 9 bases, with 14 bases between. The CDR3 is CASSPRVTGPQHF. In nucleotides, the CDR3 is TGTGCCAGCAGTCCCCGGGTTACGGGGCCCCAGCATTTT.

This clone was seen once. The gene calls are TRBV11-1 and TRBJ2-1; tentatively, D is TRBD2 (6 bases). The CDR3 length is 13 residues. Germline V gene lookup returns CDR1 SGHAT and CDR2 FQDESV (reference sequence). V dropped 3 bases and J dropped 10 bases, with 13 bases sitting between them. The CDR3 sequence is CASSFGGVKEQFF. CDR3 sequence (DNA): TGTGCCAGCAGCTTCGGGGGTGTCAAAGAGCAGTTCTTC.

The chain joins TRBV13 to TRBJ1-6, with 8 bases fitting TRBD1. Per the germline V gene, CDR1 is PRHDT and CDR2 is FYEKMQ (reference sequence). Trimming removed 5 bases from V and 12 bases from J; junction bases left unmatched: 12. This CDR3 comprises 15 residues. The CDR3 DNA is TGTGCCAGCAGCCAAGGGCAGGGGGCGTTGAAACCCCTCCACTTT. Translation gives CASSQGQGALKPLHF.

The chain recombines TRBV5-1 with TRBJ1-2; no definite D call. This CDR3 has 13 amino acids. The V gene's germline CDR1 is SGHRS and CDR2 YFSETQ. V was trimmed by 2 bases and J by 4 bases, leaving 9 bases between them. This CDR3 reads CASSFQIGYGYTF. The CDR3 DNA reads as TGCGCCAGCAGCTTCCAGATTGGCTATGGCTACACCTTC.

This CDR3 reads CASSVGGEQYF. DNA of the CDR3: TGTGCCAGCTCGGTGGGGGGCGAGCAGTACTTC. J is TRBJ2-7 and V is TRBV18; TRBD2 might be the D (6 bases). The CDR3 runs 11 residues. Germline V gene lookup returns CDR1 KGHSH and CDR2 LQKENI. Trimming removed 6 bases from V and 6 bases from J, with 9 bases in between. Using reference TRBV18 and TRBJ2-7 for the parts outside the CDR3, the full variable domain is NAGVMQNPRHLVRRRGQEARLRCSPMKGHSHVYWYRQLPEEGLKFMVYLQKENIIDESGMPKERFSAEFPKEGPSILRIQQVVRGDSAAYFCASSVGGEQYFGPGTRLTVT.

The chain employs TRBV2 and TRBJ2-7; 7 nucleotides match TRBD1. The CDR3 is 14 residues long. Per germline, CDR1 SNHLY and CDR2 FYNNEI. With 7 bases clipped from V and 2 bases from J, the junction kept 8 bases outside the gene matches. The CDR3 loop is CASTVPGQTYEQYF. The CDR3 DNA is TGTGCCAGCACCGTTCCGGGACAGACCTACGAGCAGTACTTC.

The chain is built from TRBV14 and TRBJ1-1; TRBD1 matches at 9 bases. The CDR3 totals 16 residues. The V and J ends lost 3 bases and 2 bases, in that order; junction bases with no gene match: 7. The germline gives CDR1 SGHDN, CDR2 FVKESK. CDR3 protein: CASSQWTGAGNTEAFF. The CDR3 nucleotides are TGTGCCAGCAGCCAGTGGACAGGGGCTGGAAACACTGAAGCTTTCTTT. The variable domain in full, completed from reference TRBV14 and TRBJ1-1, reads EAGVTQFPSHSVIEKGQTVTLRCDPISGHDNLYWYRRVMGKEIKFLLHFVKESKQDESGMPNNRFLAERTGGTYSTLKVQPAELEDSGVYFCASSQWTGAGNTEAFFGQGTRLTVV.

The chain uses TRBV6-5 and TRBJ2-3; TRBD1 aligns across 7 bases. Trimming took 10 bases from V and 6 from J; bases not matched to a gene: 4. The CDR3 is 11 amino acids. CDR1 is MNHEY, CDR2 SVGAGI, per germline. The CDR3 region is CATLQGDTQYF. In DNA form, the CDR3 reads TGTGCCACCTTACAGGGGGATACGCAGTATTTT.

The genes are TRBV7-9 and TRBJ1-1; 7 bases are shared with TRBD1. CDR1 is SEHNR and CDR2 is FQNEAQ in the germline V gene (reference sequence). The CDR3 is made up of 18 amino acids. Trimming took 5 bases from V and 0 from J; bases not matched to a gene: 15. CDR3 sequence: CASSGGTGQRLLNTEAFF. Written as DNA, the CDR3 is TGTGCCAGCAGCGGGGGAACGGGACAGCGTCTCCTGAACACTGAAGCTTTCTTT.

The chain is built from TRBV5-8 and TRBJ2-1, with TRBD2 matching over 12 bases. CDR3 length: 15 residues. V lost 3 bases, J lost 9 bases, and 7 bases stayed unmatched. Germline V gene data show CDR1 as SGHTS and CDR2 as YDEGEE. The CDR3 loop reads CASSYTSGGPGEQFF. DNA for the CDR3: TGTGCCAGCAGCTATACTAGCGGGGGGCCCGGTGAGCAGTTCTTC.

The chain carries TRBV27 and TRBJ2-7; D perhaps matches TRBD2 (7 bases). The CDR3 spans 14 residues. V was trimmed by 4 bases and J by 3 bases, leaving 13 bases between them. The germline V gene has CDR1 MNHEY and CDR2 SMNVEV (reference sequence). CDR3 nucleotide sequence: TGTGCCAGCAGTTGGGGGGGCGGATTCTACGAGCAGTACTTC. This encodes CASSWGGGFYEQYF.

The rearrangement links TRBV7-9 to TRBJ2-5, with TRBD1 matching over 11 bases. The trim removed 6 bases at V and 1 base at J, leaving 7 bases unmatched. Germline V gene data show CDR1 as SEHNR and CDR2 as FQNEAQ (reference sequence). This CDR3 is built from 16 residues. Written as DNA, the CDR3 is TGTGCCAGCAGACGAACCGGGACAGGGGGCCAAGAGACCCAGTACTTC. Amino acid sequence: CASRRTGTGGQETQYF.

The chain combines TRBV19 with TRBJ2-1; 8 nucleotides align to TRBD2. The junction had 12 bases not matched to a gene; V was cut back by 7 bases and J by 4 bases. The CDR3 runs 16 residues. Germline lookup yields CDR1 LNHDA and CDR2 SQIVND (reference sequence). This CDR3 reads CASKKTLAGSYNEQFF. The CDR3 coding sequence is TGTGCCAGTAAAAAGACATTAGCGGGATCATACAATGAGCAGTTCTTC.

The rearrangement uses TRBV2 and TRBJ1-1; 8 bases map to TRBD1. The CDR3 consists of 13 residues. CDR1 and CDR2 (germline): SNHLY, FYNNEI. V was pared by 9 bases and J by 5 bases, with 8 bases of the junction left unmatched. The CDR3 DNA sequence: TGTGCCAGTGAAACAGGGGGTAGGACTGAAGCTTTCTTT. Protein product: CASETGGRTEAFF.

This clone was recorded a few times. The V and J genes are TRBV28 and TRBJ1-5; TRBD1 agrees at 8 bases. The CDR3 consists of 15 residues. The trim removed 2 bases at V and 6 bases at J, leaving 6 bases unmatched. Looked up from germline, CDR1 is MDHEN and CDR2 is SYDVKM. This chain's CDR3 is CASSLRQGISQPQHF. CDR3 DNA sequence: TGTGCCAGCAGTTTACGACAGGGGATAAGTCAGCCCCAGCATTTT.

This clone was detected a few times. The chain combines TRBV6-1 with TRBJ2-1, with 8 bases identical to TRBD2. The trim removed 2 bases at V and 5 bases at J, leaving 5 bases unmatched. In germline, CDR1 is MNHNS, CDR2 SASEGT. The CDR3 contains 15 residues. CDR3 amino acids: CASSEQPGGDNEQFF. CDR3 DNA sequence: TGTGCCAGCAGTGAACAGCCGGGGGGGGACAATGAGCAGTTCTTC.

This clone was found once. CDR3 DNA sequence: TGTGCCAGCAGTTTAAATCTGGGAGGAGATCATAGGTCCTACGAGCAGTACTTC. This codes for CASSLNLGGDHRSYEQYF. The V call is TRBV28, the J call TRBJ2-7, with a tentative D call TRBD2 (6 bases). The V and J ends lost 2 bases and 1 base respectively, with 21 bases between them. The V gene's germline CDR1 is MDHEN and CDR2 SYDVKM. The CDR3 consists of 18 residues.

The chain recombines TRBV5-1 with TRBJ1-1, with a possible D match to TRBD1 (5 bases). The ends were cut back, 1 base at V and 1 base at J, with 14 bases in the middle. The CDR3 contains 16 residues. Germline values: CDR1 SGHRS, CDR2 YFSETQ. The CDR3, as DNA: TGCGCCAGCAGCTTGAATAAGCGGGGGGAGAACACTGAAGCTTTCTTT. Protein sequence: CASSLNKRGENTEAFF.

The chain carries TRBV24-1 and TRBJ2-1; possible D gene TRBD2, 5 bases. This CDR3 has 14 residues. CDR1 and CDR2 from the germline V gene are KGHDR and SFDVKD. V lost 5 bases and J lost 2, with 9 bases in between. CDR3 sequence: CATSGRFTYNEQFF. The CDR3 DNA sequence: TGTGCCACCAGTGGGAGGTTTACCTACAATGAGCAGTTCTTC.

The rearrangement joins TRBV14 to TRBJ2-3, with D possibly TRBD2 on 5 matching bases. CDR1 and CDR2 (germline): SGHDN, FVKESK. Between the trimmed V and J ends, which lost 1 base and 2 bases, there was a span of 16 bases. CDR3 length: 17 amino acids. CDR3 sequence reads: CASSQGMRVLHTDTQYF. CDR3 nucleotides: TGTGCCAGCAGCCAAGGGATGAGGGTCCTTCACACAGATACGCAGTATTTT.

V is TRBV5-1 and J is TRBJ1-1, with D unresolved. Trimming cost V 0 bases and J 13 bases, with 16 bases left between them. The V gene's germline CDR1 is SGHRS and CDR2 YFSETQ. The CDR3 length is 13 residues. The CDR3: CASSLEGAVRVFF. CDR3 in DNA: TGCGCCAGCAGCTTGGAAGGAGCGGTTCGTGTTTTCTTT.

The gene calls are TRBV28 and TRBJ1-2; unclear D gene. CDR1 is MDHEN and CDR2 is SYDVKM in the germline V gene. With 4 bases removed from V and 4 bases from J, the gap between germline ends came to 10 bases. This CDR3 is 13 amino acids long. The CDR3 here is CASSSTATYGYTF. As DNA, the CDR3 is TGTGCCAGCAGTTCTACAGCCACCTATGGCTACACCTTC.

This rearrangement joins TRBV29-1 to TRBJ2-7; 10 bases align to TRBD1. The CDR3 sequence is 13 residues long. Germline V gives CDR1 SQVTM, CDR2 ANQGSEA. V shed 5 bases and J 4 bases; nucleotides not matched to a gene: 5. As DNA, the CDR3 is TGCAGCGTTAGGACAGGGGGAACTTACGAGCAGTACTTC. Amino acids: CSVRTGGTYEQYF.

The chain carries TRBV24-1 and TRBJ2-1, with 9 bases matching TRBD1. With 2 bases clipped from V and 9 bases from J, the junction kept 7 bases outside the gene matches. The CDR3 is 15 amino acids. Germline V gene data show CDR1 as KGHDR and CDR2 as SFDVKD. The CDR3 loop is CATSDSGQGSGEQFF. The CDR3 DNA follows: TGTGCCACCAGTGATTCGGGACAGGGATCTGGTGAGCAGTTCTTC.